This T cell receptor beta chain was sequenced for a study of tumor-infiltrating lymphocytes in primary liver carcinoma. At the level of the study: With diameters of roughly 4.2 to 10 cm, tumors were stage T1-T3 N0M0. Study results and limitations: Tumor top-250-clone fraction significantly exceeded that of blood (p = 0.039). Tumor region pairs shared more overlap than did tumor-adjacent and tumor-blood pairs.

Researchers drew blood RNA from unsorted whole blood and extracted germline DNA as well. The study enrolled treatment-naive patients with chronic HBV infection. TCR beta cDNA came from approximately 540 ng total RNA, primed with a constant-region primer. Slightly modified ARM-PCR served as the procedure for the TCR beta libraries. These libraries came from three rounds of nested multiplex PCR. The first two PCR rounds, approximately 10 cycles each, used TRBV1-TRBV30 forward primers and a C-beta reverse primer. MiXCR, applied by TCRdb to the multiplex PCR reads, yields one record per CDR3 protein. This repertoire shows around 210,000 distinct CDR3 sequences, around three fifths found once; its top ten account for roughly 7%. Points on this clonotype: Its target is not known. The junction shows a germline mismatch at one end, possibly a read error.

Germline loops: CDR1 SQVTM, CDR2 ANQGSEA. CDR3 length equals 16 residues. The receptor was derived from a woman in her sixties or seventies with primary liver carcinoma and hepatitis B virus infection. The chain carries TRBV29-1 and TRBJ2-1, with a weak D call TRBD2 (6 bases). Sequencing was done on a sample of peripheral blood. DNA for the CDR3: TGCAGCGTTATGTCCGGGACTCTTGCGTCCTACAATGAGCAATTCTTC. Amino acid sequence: CSVMSGTLASYNEQFF.